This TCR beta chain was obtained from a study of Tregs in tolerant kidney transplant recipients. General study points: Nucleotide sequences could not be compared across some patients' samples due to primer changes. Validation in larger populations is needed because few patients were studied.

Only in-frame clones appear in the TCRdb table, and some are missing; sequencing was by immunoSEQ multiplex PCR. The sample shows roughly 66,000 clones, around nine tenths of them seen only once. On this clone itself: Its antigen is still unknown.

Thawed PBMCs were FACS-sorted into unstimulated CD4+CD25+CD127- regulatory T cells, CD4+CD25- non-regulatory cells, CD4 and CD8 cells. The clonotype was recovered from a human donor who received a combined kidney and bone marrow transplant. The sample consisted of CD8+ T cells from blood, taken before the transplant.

The CDR3 reads CASSFPGAGEQYF. In DNA, the CDR3 is TGTGCCAGCAGTTTCCCAGGCGCAGGCGAGCAGTACTTC. J is TRBJ2-7 and V is TRBV28, with unresolved D. Germline V CDR1 and CDR2: MDHEN, SYDVKM. Trimming shortened V by 3 bases and J by 6 bases, and 12 bases separated the two germline ends. CDR3 length: 13 amino acids.